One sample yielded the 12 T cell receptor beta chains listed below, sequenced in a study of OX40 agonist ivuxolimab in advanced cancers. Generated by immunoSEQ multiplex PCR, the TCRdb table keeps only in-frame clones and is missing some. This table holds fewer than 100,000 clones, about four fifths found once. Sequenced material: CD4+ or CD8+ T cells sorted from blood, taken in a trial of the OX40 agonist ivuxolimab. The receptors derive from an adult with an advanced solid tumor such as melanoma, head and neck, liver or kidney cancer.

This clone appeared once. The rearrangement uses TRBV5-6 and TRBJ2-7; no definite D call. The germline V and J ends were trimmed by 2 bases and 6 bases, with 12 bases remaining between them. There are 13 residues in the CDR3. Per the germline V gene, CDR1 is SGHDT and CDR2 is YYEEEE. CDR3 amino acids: CASSFSTGPEQYF. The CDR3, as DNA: TGTGCCAGCAGCTTCTCAACGGGTCCCGAGCAGTACTTC.

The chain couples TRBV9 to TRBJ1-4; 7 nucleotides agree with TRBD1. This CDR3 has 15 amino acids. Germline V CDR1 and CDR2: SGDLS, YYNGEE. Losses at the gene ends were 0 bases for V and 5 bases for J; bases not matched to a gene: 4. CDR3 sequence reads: CASSVEGQPNEKLFF. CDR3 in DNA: TGTGCCAGCAGCGTAGAGGGACAGCCGAATGAAAAACTGTTTTTT.

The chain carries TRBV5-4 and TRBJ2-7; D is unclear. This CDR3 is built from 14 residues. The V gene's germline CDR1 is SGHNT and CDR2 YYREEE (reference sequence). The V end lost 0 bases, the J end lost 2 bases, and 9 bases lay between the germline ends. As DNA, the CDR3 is TGTGCCAGCAGCTTGGGGGCCCAAGCCTACGAGCAGTACTTC. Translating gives CASSLGAQAYEQYF.

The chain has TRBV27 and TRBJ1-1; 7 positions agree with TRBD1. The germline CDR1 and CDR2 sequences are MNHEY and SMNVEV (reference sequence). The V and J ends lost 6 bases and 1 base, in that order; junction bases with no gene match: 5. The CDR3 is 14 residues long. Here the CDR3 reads CASSHHRGNTEAFF. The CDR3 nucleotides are TGTGCCAGCAGCCACCACAGGGGGAACACTGAAGCTTTCTTT.

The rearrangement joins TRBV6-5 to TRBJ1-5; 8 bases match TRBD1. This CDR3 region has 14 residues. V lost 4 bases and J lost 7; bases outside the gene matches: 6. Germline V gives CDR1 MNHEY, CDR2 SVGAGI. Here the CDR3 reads CASSWTGNSQPQHF. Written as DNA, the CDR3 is TGTGCCAGCAGTTGGACAGGGAACAGCCAGCCCCAGCATTTT.

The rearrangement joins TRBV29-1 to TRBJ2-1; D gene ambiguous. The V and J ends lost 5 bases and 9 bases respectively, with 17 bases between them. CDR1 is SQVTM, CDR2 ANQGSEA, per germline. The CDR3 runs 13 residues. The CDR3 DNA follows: TGCAGCGTTCTGGAATTTAGTGGAGCTGAGCAGTTCTTC. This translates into CSVLEFSGAEQFF.

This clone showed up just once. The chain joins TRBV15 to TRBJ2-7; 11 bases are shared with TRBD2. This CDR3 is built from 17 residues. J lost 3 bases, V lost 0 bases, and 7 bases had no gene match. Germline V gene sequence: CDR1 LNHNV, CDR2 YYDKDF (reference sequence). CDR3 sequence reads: CATSRDPSGGPSYEQYF. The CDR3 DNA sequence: TGTGCCACCAGCAGAGATCCTAGCGGGGGGCCTAGCTACGAGCAGTACTTC.

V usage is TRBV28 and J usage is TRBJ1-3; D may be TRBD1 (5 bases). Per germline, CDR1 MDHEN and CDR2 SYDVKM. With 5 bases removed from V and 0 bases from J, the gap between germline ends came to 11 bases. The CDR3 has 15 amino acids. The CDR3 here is CASSEAGYSGNTIYF. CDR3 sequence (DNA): TGTGCCAGCAGTGAAGCAGGGTACTCTGGAAACACCATATATTTT.

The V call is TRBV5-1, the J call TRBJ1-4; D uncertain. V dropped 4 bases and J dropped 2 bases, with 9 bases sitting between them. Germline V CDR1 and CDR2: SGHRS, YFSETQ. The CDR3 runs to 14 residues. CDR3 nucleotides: TGCGCCAGCAGCCCGACTGCGACTAATGAAAAACTGTTTTTT. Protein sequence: CASSPTATNEKLFF.

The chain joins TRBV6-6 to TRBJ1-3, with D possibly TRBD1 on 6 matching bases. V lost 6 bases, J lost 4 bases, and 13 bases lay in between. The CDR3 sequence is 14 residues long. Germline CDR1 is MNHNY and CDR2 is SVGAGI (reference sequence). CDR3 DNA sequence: TGTGCCAGCAGATCGACAGGTTCGGGAAACACCATATATTTT. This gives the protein CASRSTGSGNTIYF.

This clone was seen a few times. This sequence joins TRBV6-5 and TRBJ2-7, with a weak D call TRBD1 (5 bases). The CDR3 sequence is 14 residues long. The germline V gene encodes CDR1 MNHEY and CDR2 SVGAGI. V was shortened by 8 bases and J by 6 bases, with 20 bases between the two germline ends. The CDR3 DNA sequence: TGTGCCAGCGGAAAAGCTGCAGGGTTTGGCGAGCAGTACTTC. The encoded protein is CASGKAAGFGEQYF.

CDR3 region: CASRARNSYEQYF. DNA of the CDR3: TGTGCCAGCAGAGCAAGAAACTCCTACGAGCAGTACTTC. The rearrangement joins TRBV28 to TRBJ2-7, with D hard to call. Germline V gives CDR1 MDHEN, CDR2 SYDVKM. The CDR3 is 13 residues long. V was cut by 6 bases and J by 0 bases, with 9 bases left in between.